These 15 T cell receptor beta chains came from one sample sequenced in a study of lymphopenia after photon versus proton radiotherapy. Profiling relied on immunoSEQ multiplex PCR, and the TCRdb table lists in-frame clones only, not all of them. The top ten hold 6.6% of the sample, which has more than 30,000 clones, about 91% seen once. The sample in question was peripheral blood, obtained from a patient treated with proton-based radiotherapy. The receptors shown here come from a woman in her 70s with pancreatic cancer. Some clones in this sample may be carry-over from other donors' samples.

The gene calls are TRBV28 and TRBJ1-1, with D perhaps matching TRBD1 (5 bases). V lost 6 bases, J lost 4 bases, and 27 bases lay in between. CDR1 MDHEN and CDR2 SYDVKM come from the germline V gene. This CDR3 is built from 18 residues. The CDR3 bases are TGTGCCAGCAGCGCCGGGCGGGGGTCAGGGAAATTGCGCACTGAAGCTTTCTTT. Residues: CASSAGRGSGKLRTEAFF.

This sequence joins TRBV6-5 and TRBJ2-7; 7 bases agree with TRBD1. J lost 3 bases, V lost 2 bases, and 7 bases had no gene match. This CDR3 is 15 amino acids long. Germline CDR1 is MNHEY and CDR2 is SVGAGI. The CDR3 loop is CASSYRAGGGYEQYF. DNA of the CDR3: TGTGCCAGCAGTTACCGGGCAGGGGGTGGCTACGAGCAGTACTTC.

The chain is built from TRBV9 and TRBJ2-5; tentatively, D is TRBD1 or TRBD2 (6 bases each). V was shortened by 0 bases and J by 5 bases, with 11 bases between the two germline ends. The CDR3 loop spans 14 amino acids. Per the germline V gene, CDR1 is SGDLS and CDR2 is YYNGEE. CDR3 in amino acids: CASSVGGAVETQYF. The CDR3 DNA sequence: TGTGCCAGCAGCGTAGGGGGGGCCGTGGAGACCCAGTACTTC.

The chain has TRBV19 and TRBJ1-1, with D perhaps TRBD1 (6 bases). The CDR3 spans 15 residues. V gave up 4 bases and J gave up 1 base, with 13 bases separating them. The germline V gene has CDR1 LNHDA and CDR2 SQIVND (reference sequence). In nucleotides, the CDR3 is TGTGCCAGTAGTAACAGGGCAACGTCGAACACTGAAGCTTTCTTT. It codes for CASSNRATSNTEAFF.

The V gene is TRBV18, the J gene TRBJ1-1, with D possibly being TRBD1 (5 bases). The CDR3 is made up of 15 amino acids. Germline values: CDR1 KGHSH, CDR2 LQKENI. V shed 0 bases and J shed 5 bases, with 13 bases lying between them. As DNA, the CDR3 is TGTGCCAGCTCACCACCCCCGGGGCGAGGAACTGAAGCTTTCTTT. It is translated as CASSPPPGRGTEAFF.

The chain joins TRBV5-4 to TRBJ2-5; TRBD2 agrees at 10 bases. The trim removed 3 bases at V and 9 bases at J, leaving 5 bases unmatched. The germline CDR1 and CDR2 sequences are SGHNT and YYREEE (reference sequence). This CDR3 is built from 13 residues. In DNA, the CDR3 is TGTGCCAGCAGCTCCGGACTAGCGGTGGCCCAGTACTTC. Residues: CASSSGLAVAQYF.

V and J are TRBV14 and TRBJ1-1; TRBD1 agrees at 7 bases. Losses at the gene ends were 1 base for V and 11 bases for J; bases not matched to a gene: 7. Germline-derived CDR1 and CDR2 are SGHDN and FVKESK. The CDR3 sequence is 13 residues long. The CDR3 spells CASSQVDRASAFF. The CDR3, as DNA: TGTGCCAGCAGCCAAGTCGACAGGGCCTCCGCTTTCTTT. The full variable domain, its missing parts supplied by reference TRBV14 and TRBJ1-1, is EAGVTQFPSHSVIEKGQTVTLRCDPISGHDNLYWYRRVMGKEIKFLLHFVKESKQDESGMPNNRFLAERTGGTYSTLKVQPAELEDSGVYFCASSQVDRASAFFGQGTRLTVV.

The J gene is TRBJ1-4, the V gene TRBV5-1; 7 bases fit TRBD1. Trimming removed 0 bases from V and 3 bases from J; junction bases left unmatched: 8. This CDR3 is built from 17 residues. Germline V gene sequence: CDR1 SGHRS, CDR2 YFSETQ. CDR3 sequence (DNA): TGCGCCAGCAGCTTGGGTACAGGGGCATTGTCTAATGAAAAACTGTTTTTT. It is translated as CASSLGTGALSNEKLFF. The complete variable domain, with remaining parts taken from reference TRBV5-1 and TRBJ1-4, reads KAGVTQTPRYLIKTRGQQVTLSCSPISGHRSVSWYQQTPGQGLQFLFEYFSETQRNKGNFPGRFSGRQFSNSRSEMNVSTLELGDSALYLCASSLGTGALSNEKLFFGSGTQLSVL.

This clone was recorded only once. The chain has TRBV19 and TRBJ2-5, with a possible D match to TRBD1 (5 bases). This CDR3 region has 16 residues. The germline CDR1 and CDR2 sequences are LNHDA and SQIVND (reference sequence). V lost 6 bases, J lost 0 bases, and 17 bases lay in between. In DNA, the CDR3 is TGTGCCAGTAGCGCCCCTGGACACCGGTACCAAGAGACCCAGTACTTC. Translation gives CASSAPGHRYQETQYF.

The rearrangement joins TRBV30 to TRBJ2-1; 11 bases agree with TRBD2. After removal of 2 bases from V and 0 bases from J, the junction contained 3 bases not matched to a gene. CDR3 size: 16 residues. Germline loops: CDR1 GTSNPN, CDR2 SVGIG (reference sequence). The CDR3 sequence: CAWSPLAGGSYNEQFF. The CDR3 coding sequence is TGTGCCTGGAGTCCGCTAGCGGGAGGCTCCTACAATGAGCAGTTCTTC.

This chain joins TRBV30 and TRBJ1-4; D unclear. Germline-derived CDR1 and CDR2 are GTSNPN and SVGIG (reference sequence). This CDR3 comprises 14 residues. V shed 0 bases and J shed 2 bases, with 7 bases lying between them. CDR3 bases: TGTGCCTGGAGTGTACCACAGACTAATGAAAAACTGTTTTTT. It codes for CAWSVPQTNEKLFF.

The rearrangement uses TRBV19 and TRBJ2-3; 11 bases are a match to TRBD2. The CDR3 consists of 17 residues. CDR1 LNHDA and CDR2 SQIVND come from the germline V gene (reference sequence). The ends lost 3 bases at V and 6 bases at J; junction bases unmatched: 11. In DNA, the CDR3 is TGTGCCAGTAGTATCTTTACTAGCGGGAGCGAGCGGGATACGCAGTATTTT. This encodes CASSIFTSGSERDTQYF.

CDR3 coding DNA: TGTGCCAGTAGTATAGGTCCCAGGGGGCGCGACGAGCAGTACTTC. Protein product: CASSIGPRGRDEQYF. The genes are TRBV19 and TRBJ2-7, with 8 bases matching TRBD1. The CDR3 runs to 15 residues. CDR1 and CDR2 (germline): LNHDA, SQIVND (reference sequence). The J segment lost 5 bases and the V segment lost 1 base, leaving 7 bases of the junction unmatched.

The chain recombines TRBV28 with TRBJ1-5, with a weak D call TRBD1 (6 bases). The CDR3 is made up of 16 amino acids. Germline CDR1 and CDR2: MDHEN and SYDVKM. V was shortened by 6 bases and J by 2 bases, with 17 bases between the two germline ends. The CDR3 spells CASSNPGGAGNQPQHF. In DNA, the CDR3 is TGTGCCAGCAGCAACCCGGGGGGGGCAGGCAATCAGCCCCAGCATTTT.

The J gene is TRBJ1-2, the V gene TRBV20-1; possible D gene TRBD1, 5 bases. The CDR3 is 11 amino acids. The V gene's germline CDR1 is DFQATT and CDR2 SNEGSKA (reference sequence). CDR3 residues: CTAGSIFGYTF. The CDR3, as DNA: TGCACAGCAGGGTCTATTTTTGGCTACACCTTC.